This TCR beta chain was sequenced in a study of T cell changes during pregnancy in multiple sclerosis. The CDR3 length is 16 residues. Germline assignment: CDR1 ENHRY and CDR2 SYGVKD. V was pared by 0 bases and J by 8 bases, with 11 bases of the junction left unmatched. Here immunoSEQ multiplex PCR was the method, and the copy in TCRdb shows in-frame clones only, minus some. The sample consists of under 45,000 clones, about nine tenths of them appearing once. V is TRBV10-3 and J is TRBJ2-3, with 7 bases aligning to TRBD1. The sequencing used CD4+ T cells from peripheral blood mononuclear cells, collected in the first trimester of pregnancy. This TCR came from a female donor with multiple sclerosis, enrolled in a pregnancy study. This CDR3 reads CAISESGQSFTGTQYF. The CDR3 DNA reads as TGTGCCATCAGTGAGTCGGGACAGAGTTTCACGGGTACGCAGTATTTT.